These 21 T cell receptor beta chains were all obtained from the same sample, sequenced in a study of T cell repertoires in cytomegalovirus infection. TCRdb fed the reads into MiXCR, producing one record per CDR3 protein. The data show tens of thousands of distinct CDR3 sequences, 20% to 25% seen once. These receptors are not linked to any known antigen. Sequencing used CD8+ T cells from cultured PBMCs, obtained from culture after CMV antigen stimulation. The source of these receptors is a human donor in good health (CMV status not recorded). Some clones in this sample may be carry-over from other donors' samples.

The CDR3 spells CASSGADSYTDTQYF. CDR3 in DNA: TGTGCCAGCAGCGGGGCGGACAGTTACACAGATACGCAGTATTTT. The chain employs TRBV7-9 and TRBJ2-3; weak D call: TRBD1 (6 bases). V was shortened by 5 bases and J by 2 bases, with 14 bases between the two germline ends. This CDR3 is 15 amino acids long. CDR1 and CDR2 (germline): SEHNR, FQNEAQ (reference sequence).

The table lists this clonotype with a few counts. The rearrangement uses TRBV7-9 and TRBJ1-3; no firm D call. Germline-derived CDR1 and CDR2 are SEHNR and FQNEAQ (reference sequence). V lost 5 bases to trimming and J lost 2 bases, with 13 bases between them. The CDR3 consists of 15 residues. The CDR3 here is CASSKVTRTGNTIYF. As DNA, the CDR3 is TGTGCCAGCAGCAAAGTTACAAGAACTGGAAACACCATATATTTT.

The chain combines TRBV7-9 with TRBJ2-3, with D maybe TRBD2 (6 bases). The CDR3 is 11 amino acids. The germline gives CDR1 SEHNR, CDR2 FQNEAQ (reference sequence). In DNA form, the CDR3 reads TGTGCAGGGGAGGACACAGATACGCAGTATTTT. Amino acids: CAGEDTDTQYF.

The CDR3 loop reads CASSQEGGRGLDEKLFF. CDR3 DNA sequence: TGCGCCAGCAGCCAAGAAGGGGGCAGAGGGCTGGATGAAAAACTGTTTTTT. This chain uses TRBV4-3 with TRBJ1-4; 7 positions agree with TRBD1. The germline V gene has CDR1 LGHNA and CDR2 YSLEER. This CDR3 region has 17 residues. Trimming at V came to 0 bases and at J to 6 bases, leaving 10 bases not matched to a gene.

This clonotype was observed a handful of times. The chain employs TRBV7-8 and TRBJ1-1; no firm D call. V lost 1 base and J 1 base, leaving 10 bases between the germline ends. Germline CDR1 reads SGHVS; CDR2 reads FQNEAQ. The CDR3 runs 15 residues. CDR3: CASSLEGSGNTEAFF. The CDR3 DNA reads TGTGCCAGCAGCTTAGAAGGAAGCGGGAACACTGAAGCTTTCTTT.

The genes are TRBV28 and TRBJ2-3; 8 nucleotides align to TRBD1. The CDR3 covers 17 residues. Trimming removed 1 base from V and 5 bases from J; junction bases left unmatched: 11. Germline CDR1 MDHEN, CDR2 SYDVKM. DNA of the CDR3: TGTGCCAGCAGTTTATCCGGACAGGGATTGTATGTAGATACGCAGTATTTT. Amino acid sequence: CASSLSGQGLYVDTQYF.

In this sample, this clonotype turned up a few times. V and J are TRBV7-8 and TRBJ1-5; D gene ambiguous. CDR3 length: 18 amino acids. Germline values: CDR1 SGHVS, CDR2 FQNEAQ. Trimming took off 1 base at V and 1 base at J, with 17 bases between the two ends. CDR3 region: CASSLGWREERSNQPQHF. The DNA for the CDR3 is TGTGCCAGCAGCTTAGGGTGGAGGGAAGAACGGAGCAATCAGCCCCAGCATTTT. Drawing the rest from reference TRBV7-8 and TRBJ1-5, the complete variable domain is GAGVSQSPRYKVAKRGQDVALRCDPISGHVSLFWYQQALGQGPEFLTYFQNEAQLDKSGLPSDRFFAERPEGSVSTLKIQRTQQEDSAVYLCASSLGWREERSNQPQHFGDGTRLSIL.

This clonotype was counted a few times. This chain connects TRBV7-9 to TRBJ2-1, with D possibly matching TRBD1 (7 bases). V was trimmed by 5 bases and J by 6 bases, leaving 17 bases between them. This CDR3 contains 15 residues. Germline CDR1 is SEHNR and CDR2 is FQNEAQ (reference sequence). DNA for the CDR3: TGTGCCAGCAGCCCCCCCAGGGGGGCGGGCAATGAGCAGTTCTTC. This gives the protein CASSPPRGAGNEQFF.

V gene TRBV19 combines with J gene TRBJ1-5; D uncertain. With 8 bases removed from V and 2 bases from J, the gap between germline ends came to 13 bases. This CDR3 has 14 amino acids. Germline CDR1 is LNHDA and CDR2 is SQIVND (reference sequence). The CDR3 protein is CASSGERGNQPQHF. The CDR3, as DNA: TGTGCCAGTTCCGGGGAAAGAGGCAATCAGCCCCAGCATTTT.

This clonotype was detected a few times. The chain carries TRBV28 and TRBJ1-1; no clear D. Germline V CDR1 and CDR2: MDHEN, SYDVKM. This CDR3 is built from 13 residues. V dropped 3 bases and J dropped 4 bases, with 9 bases sitting between them. The CDR3 here is CASSFQLGTEAFF. CDR3 nucleotides: TGTGCCAGCAGTTTTCAACTGGGCACTGAAGCTTTCTTT.

About this clonotype: Mismatch with germline at one junction end may stem from a read error. This chain uses TRBV27 with TRBJ2-7; D is uncertain. Germline V gene lookup returns CDR1 MNHEY and CDR2 SMNVEV (reference sequence). There are 14 residues in the CDR3. The CDR3 here is CARSSPLGSYEQYF. The CDR3 nucleotides are TGTGCCCGCAGTTCGCCTTTAGGGTCCTACGAGCAGTACTTC.

The CDR3 DNA reads as TGTGCCAGCAGCTTAGAGTTCAGAGTAGGGGACCCCCGTATGGAGCAGTATTTT. Translating it yields CASSLEFRVGDPRMEQYF. This chain connects TRBV7-2 to TRBJ2-3; perhaps D is TRBD1 or TRBD2 (5 bases each). Trimming pared 1 base from V and 11 bases from J, leaving 28 bases between. The CDR3 sequence is 18 residues long. Germline V gene data show CDR1 as SGHTA and CDR2 as FQGNSA.

The chain uses TRBV4-1 and TRBJ2-7; TRBD2 is a possible D gene (5 bases). This CDR3 comprises 15 residues. CDR1 and CDR2 from the germline V gene are MGHRA and YSYEKL. V shed 0 bases and J shed 3 bases, with 12 bases lying between them. CDR3 coding DNA: TGCGCCAGCAGCCAAGAGAGTAGCGCCTACTACGAGCAGTACTTC. It specifies CASSQESSAYYEQYF.

The sample holds a few counts of this clonotype. In DNA, the CDR3 is TGTGCCAGCAGCTTAGTCCGGCCCGGGGAGCTGTTTTTT. Amino acids: CASSLVRPGELFF. The J gene is TRBJ2-2, the V gene TRBV7-9; D not certain. The CDR3 spans 13 residues. Germline V lookup: CDR1 SEHNR, CDR2 FQNEAQ (reference sequence). V was shortened by 1 base and J by 6 bases, with 6 bases between the two germline ends.

V is TRBV6-1 and J is TRBJ2-6; no reliable D call. CDR3 size: 17 residues. The V gene's germline CDR1 is MNHNS and CDR2 SASEGT. V was pared by 1 base and J by 0 bases, with 10 bases between. In nucleotides, the CDR3 is TGTGCCAGCAGTGAAGGTTTTTGGGGCTCTGGGGCCAACGTCCTGACTTTC. It is translated as CASSEGFWGSGANVLTF.

CDR3 DNA: TGTGCCAGCAGTATGGGACTAGCGGGAGACAATGAGCAGTTCTTC. Translating gives CASSMGLAGDNEQFF. The gene calls are TRBV2 and TRBJ2-1; 14 bases are shared with TRBD2. V shed 5 bases and J 5 bases; nucleotides not matched to a gene: 2. This CDR3 spans 15 amino acids. Germline CDR1 SNHLY, CDR2 FYNNEI.

The genes are TRBV4-3 and TRBJ1-4; no firm D call. Germline V lookup: CDR1 LGHNA, CDR2 YSLEER. Between the trimmed V and J ends, which lost 3 bases and 7 bases, there was a span of 6 bases. The CDR3 is 12 residues long. This CDR3 is CASSQPSEKLFF. The CDR3, as DNA: TGCGCCAGCAGCCAGCCCTCTGAAAAACTGTTTTTT.

V and J are TRBV6-1 and TRBJ2-7; TRBD1 aligns across 7 bases. The CDR3 has 16 residues. Trimming removed 0 bases from V and 5 bases from J; junction bases left unmatched: 10. CDR1 is MNHNS and CDR2 is SASEGT in the germline V gene. The CDR3 DNA reads as TGTGCCAGCAGTGAAGCGAGATACAACGACAGGGACGAGCAGTACTTC. Amino acid sequence: CASSEARYNDRDEQYF.

Turning to this clonotype: One junction end does not reproduce the germline sequence, and a read error may be involved. The chain recombines TRBV7-6 with TRBJ2-3, with 9 nucleotides matching TRBD2. This CDR3 has 21 residues. Germline V lookup: CDR1 SGHVS, CDR2 FNYEAQ. CDR3 protein: CASSLASVLAGSKTVTYTQYF. As DNA, the CDR3 is TGTGCCAGCAGCTTAGCGAGTGTCCTAGCGGGGAGTAAGACAGTCACATATACGCAGTATTTT.

This clonotype was seen only a few times. The chain links TRBV6-4 to TRBJ2-3; 13 nucleotides align to TRBD2. The V segment lost 3 bases and the J segment 4 bases; nucleotides outside the gene matches: 10. The CDR3 extends over 18 amino acids. Germline V gives CDR1 MRHNA, CDR2 SNTAGT. Written as DNA, the CDR3 is TGTGCCAGCAGTGAACTAGCGGGGGGGCCTAGCGGACCAGATACGCAGTATTTT. Its translation is CASSELAGGPSGPDTQYF.

This clonotype was observed a few times. J is TRBJ2-7 and V is TRBV4-1; D might be TRBD1 or TRBD2, each matching 6 bases. V gave up 0 bases and J gave up 4 bases, with 13 bases separating them. Per germline, CDR1 MGHRA and CDR2 YSYEKL. The CDR3 has 15 amino acids. The CDR3 spells CASSQDDGGFYEQYF. For the CDR3, the DNA is TGCGCCAGCAGCCAAGATGACGGGGGCTTTTACGAGCAGTACTTC.